This T cell receptor (beta chain) was recorded in a study of blood T cells in healthy people across ages. About the research overall: Per every two T cells, about one barcoded beta molecule was captured by template switching. Study-level findings and limits: Changes seen in expanded clonotypes were possibly confounded by donor CMV status left unknown.

A sample-barcoded 5' primer and a J-beta primer mix were used in a second PCR of roughly 7 to 12 cycles. With 12 random nucleotides, a template-switch adaptor tagged each individual cDNA molecule. One entry per CDR3 protein results from TCRdb running MiXCR on the 5' RACE reads. The sample carries over a million distinct CDR3 sequences, roughly 40% recorded once. Germline lookup yields CDR1 MNHNY and CDR2 SVGAGI (reference sequence). The CDR3 is 16 residues long. Trimming removed 6 bases at V and 0 bases at J, with 17 bases between. Of note for this clonotype: Its cognate antigen is unknown.

Approximately 9.7 milliliters was the volume of peripheral blood drawn from each donor. The V call is TRBV6-6, the J call TRBJ1-1, with D perhaps TRBD1 (5 bases). This TCR was recovered from a woman between 18 and 30 years old in good health. What was sequenced was blood. CDR3 amino acids: CASSPNRGGMNTEAFF. CDR3 sequence (DNA): TGTGCCAGCAGCCCTAATAGGGGCGGGATGAACACTGAAGCTTTCTTT.